This entry lists 7 T cell receptor beta chains sequenced from one sample in a study of T cell responses to AZD1222 COVID-19 vaccine. Sequenced by immunoSEQ multiplex PCR; TCRdb stores in-frame clones only, minus some. This sample has some 96,000 clones; nearly 90% occur once, and the top ten carry about 2.8%. Source: peripheral blood, taken on day 0 of AZD1222 vaccination. Source of these receptors: an adult in good health.

V gene TRBV5-8 combines with J gene TRBJ1-6; D uncertain. The CDR3 extends over 16 amino acids. Trimming stripped 5 bases from V and 6 bases from J, with 18 bases between. Germline CDR1 SGHTS, CDR2 YDEGEE. The CDR3 bases are TGTGCCAGCAGGCCTCTAGCTTCTAAACTTAATTCACCCCTCCACTTT. The encoded protein is CASRPLASKLNSPLHF.

The chain couples TRBV5-4 to TRBJ2-7; TRBD1 matches at 8 bases. Germline V gene lookup returns CDR1 SGHNT and CDR2 YYREEE (reference sequence). The CDR3 consists of 14 residues. V lost 3 bases and J lost 2; bases outside the gene matches: 4. The CDR3 here is CASSSAGQAYEQYF. CDR3 DNA: TGTGCCAGCAGCTCCGCGGGACAGGCCTACGAGCAGTACTTC. The variable domain in full, completed from reference TRBV5-4 and TRBJ2-7, reads ETGVTQSPTHLIKTRGQQVTLRCSSQSGHNTVSWYQQALGQGPQFIFQYYREEENGRGNFPPRFSGLQFPNYSSELNVNALELDDSALYLCASSSAGQAYEQYFGPGTRLTVT.

This chain uses TRBV5-1 with TRBJ2-5, with a tentative D call TRBD2 (7 bases). This CDR3 contains 15 residues. Trimming shortened V by 2 bases and J by 3 bases, and 14 bases separated the two germline ends. Germline CDR1 and CDR2: SGHRS and YFSETQ. DNA of the CDR3: TGCGCCAGCAGCTTTGGCGGGGGCTGGGAAGAGACCCAGTACTTC. It encodes CASSFGGGWEETQYF.

This CDR3 reads CASSLGNGANQPQHF. CDR3 nucleotides: TGTGCCAGCAGCTTAGGTAACGGGGCCAATCAGCCCCAGCATTTT. The rearrangement uses TRBV7-9 and TRBJ1-5; a possible D gene is TRBD1 (5 bases). Trimming took off 1 base at V and 3 bases at J, with 10 bases between the two ends. CDR3 length: 15 residues. The V gene's germline CDR1 is SEHNR and CDR2 FQNEAQ (reference sequence).

This clone has just one count. The chain employs TRBV18 and TRBJ2-1; 12 nucleotides agree with TRBD2. V shed 3 bases, J shed 10 bases, and the junction held 10 bases outside the gene matches. Per the germline V gene, CDR1 is KGHSH and CDR2 is LQKENI. The length of the CDR3 is 16 residues. CDR3 loop: CASSPLTSGGGGEQFF. CDR3 in DNA: TGTGCCAGCTCACCCCTGACTAGCGGGGGAGGTGGGGAGCAGTTCTTC. Drawing the rest from reference TRBV18 and TRBJ2-1, the complete variable domain is NAGVMQNPRHLVRRRGQEARLRCSPMKGHSHVYWYRQLPEEGLKFMVYLQKENIIDESGMPKERFSAEFPKEGPSILRIQQVVRGDSAAYFCASSPLTSGGGGEQFFGPGTRLTVL.

The CDR3 coding sequence is TGTGCCAGTAGTACCCAGGGGGCCCAGTCTTATGGCTACACCTTC. As protein: CASSTQGAQSYGYTF. V and J are TRBV19 and TRBJ1-2, with 8 bases that match TRBD1. With 4 bases clipped from V and 5 bases from J, the junction kept 9 bases outside the gene matches. CDR1 is LNHDA and CDR2 is SQIVND in the germline V gene (reference sequence). The CDR3 runs to 15 residues.

This clone was seen a few times. J is TRBJ1-5 and V is TRBV3-1 (or the pseudogene TRBV3-2), with D tentatively TRBD1 (5 bases). CDR1 and CDR2 from the germline V gene are LGHDT and YNNKEL (reference sequence). With 1 base removed from V and 7 bases from J, the gap between germline ends came to 14 bases. The CDR3 is made up of 15 amino acids. CDR3 DNA sequence: TGTGCCAGCAGCCAAGCTCCGACAGCCGGACAGCCCCAGCATTTT. It is translated as CASSQAPTAGQPQHF.